Each of the 19 T cell receptor beta chains below was sequenced from the same sample in a study of T cell responses to AZD1222 COVID-19 vaccine. Profiled with immunoSEQ multiplex PCR; TCRdb holds only in-frame clones, not every one. The table records approximately 81,000 clones, 83% of them present only once. The sequences come from peripheral blood, collected 28 days after the second AZD1222 dose. Receptors originate from an adult who received the AZD1222 COVID-19 vaccine.

J is TRBJ2-1 and V is TRBV30, with TRBD2 matching over 7 bases. The CDR3 has 15 amino acids. Trimming removed 3 bases from V and 3 bases from J; junction bases left unmatched: 8. Germline V gene lookup returns CDR1 GTSNPN and CDR2 SVGIG (reference sequence). CDR3 protein: CAWSQSGLNYNEQFF. The CDR3 nucleotides read TGTGCCTGGAGCCAATCGGGACTAAACTACAATGAGCAGTTCTTC.

The rearrangement uses TRBV28 and TRBJ1-6; D is uncertain. Between the trimmed V and J ends, which lost 3 bases and 3 bases, there was a span of 15 bases. The length of the CDR3 is 17 residues. The germline CDR1 and CDR2 sequences are MDHEN and SYDVKM. The CDR3 spells CASSLMDLVNYNSPLHF. CDR3 nucleotides: TGTGCCAGCAGTTTGATGGACCTCGTTAACTATAATTCACCCCTCCACTTT.

V gene TRBV28 combines with J gene TRBJ1-1; D is undetermined. Trimming removed 5 bases at V and 7 bases at J, with 11 bases between. CDR3 size: 12 residues. CDR1 MDHEN and CDR2 SYDVKM come from the germline V gene. CDR3 sequence: CASSQPPSEAFF. The CDR3 DNA reads as TGTGCCAGCAGTCAACCCCCGAGTGAAGCTTTCTTT.

The chain joins TRBV19 to TRBJ1-1; 9 bases agree with TRBD1. Germline CDR1 reads LNHDA; CDR2 reads SQIVND (reference sequence). The CDR3 contains 16 residues. The trim removed 0 bases at V and 0 bases at J, leaving 2 bases unmatched. The CDR3 DNA reads as TGTGCCAGTAGTATAGAAGGGGACAGGGTGAACACTGAAGCTTTCTTT. It is translated as CASSIEGDRVNTEAFF.

V gene TRBV25-1 combines with J gene TRBJ1-4; D is possibly TRBD1 (5 bases). Germline CDR1 is MGHDK and CDR2 is SYGVNS. Trimming pared 10 bases from V and 7 bases from J, leaving 19 bases between. This CDR3 contains 14 residues. The CDR3 sequence is CATQMMGGGEKLFF. The CDR3 DNA follows: TGTGCCACCCAAATGATGGGGGGTGGTGAAAAACTGTTTTTT.

This clone was seen only once. CDR3 DNA: TGTGCCAGTGGGGGACTAGCTACCAATGAGCAGTTCTTC. Its translation: CASGGLATNEQFF. The genes are TRBV19 and TRBJ2-1, with 9 bases fitting TRBD2. The CDR3 runs 13 residues. Germline V lookup: CDR1 LNHDA, CDR2 SQIVND (reference sequence). V was pared by 8 bases and J by 6 bases, with 5 bases of the junction left unmatched.

This chain uses TRBV5-1 with TRBJ2-7, with D perhaps matching TRBD1 (5 bases). CDR3 length: 13 amino acids. CDR1 SGHRS and CDR2 YFSETQ come from the germline V gene. V was cut by 0 bases and J by 2 bases, with 6 bases left in between. The CDR3 loop reads CASSLEQAYEQYF. CDR3 DNA sequence: TGCGCCAGCAGCTTGGAACAGGCCTACGAGCAGTACTTC.

The chain uses TRBV30 and TRBJ1-1; no firm D call. The CDR3 is 12 amino acids. V lost 4 bases to trimming and J lost 4 bases, with 10 bases between them. Germline V gene data show CDR1 as GTSNPN and CDR2 as SVGIG (reference sequence). The CDR3 DNA follows: TGTGCCTGGATGGGGAGCGGCACTGAAGCTTTCTTT. Protein sequence: CAWMGSGTEAFF.

The rearrangement links TRBV10-2 to TRBJ2-5; TRBD2 is a possible D gene (6 bases). The CDR3 spans 15 residues. Looked up from germline, CDR1 is WSHSY and CDR2 is SAAADI. V gave up 2 bases and J gave up 3 bases, with 13 bases separating them. Here the CDR3 reads CASSEPGLREETQYF. For the CDR3, the DNA is TGCGCCAGCAGTGAGCCGGGACTTCGGGAAGAGACCCAGTACTTC.

The rearrangement joins TRBV7-2 to TRBJ1-5; D gene ambiguous. V lost 6 bases, J lost 0 bases, and 9 bases lay in between. Germline V CDR1 and CDR2: SGHTA, FQGNSA. The CDR3 loop spans 14 amino acids. CDR3 protein: CASREQYSNQPQHF. CDR3 DNA: TGTGCCAGCAGGGAACAATATAGCAATCAGCCCCAGCATTTT. Variable domain in full (rest from reference TRBV7-2 and TRBJ1-5): GAGVSQSPSNKVTEKGKDVELRCDPISGHTALYWYRQSLGQGLEFLIYFQGNSAPDKSGLPSDRFSAERTGGSVSTLTIQRTQQEDSAVYLCASREQYSNQPQHFGDGTRLSIL.

The V call is TRBV28, the J call TRBJ2-1; D may be TRBD2 (5 bases). The CDR3 is 13 amino acids. Trimming stripped 6 bases from V and 4 bases from J, with 10 bases between. Germline lookup yields CDR1 MDHEN and CDR2 SYDVKM. The CDR3 here is CASSRGPYNEQFF. CDR3 nucleotide sequence: TGTGCCAGCAGCCGCGGGCCGTACAATGAGCAGTTCTTC. Complete variable domain (other parts from reference TRBV28 and TRBJ2-1): DVKVTQSSRYLVKRTGEKVFLECVQDMDHENMFWYRQDPGLGLRLIYFSYDVKMKEKGDIPEGYSVSREKKERFSLILESASTNQTSMYLCASSRGPYNEQFFGPGTRLTVL.

The V gene is TRBV5-6, the J gene TRBJ1-6, with D maybe TRBD1 (6 bases). CDR3 length equals 14 residues. V gave up 4 bases and J gave up 7 bases, with 12 bases separating them. Germline assignment: CDR1 SGHDT and CDR2 YYEEEE. The CDR3 nucleotides read TGTGCCAGCAGCACCGGGACAATCAATTCACCCCTCCACTTT. Translated: CASSTGTINSPLHF.

The chain recombines TRBV7-2 with TRBJ2-3; the match to TRBD1 covers 8 bases. V shed 1 base, J shed 4 bases, and the junction held 4 bases outside the gene matches. The germline gives CDR1 SGHTA, CDR2 FQGNSA. This CDR3 has 15 amino acids. The CDR3 loop is CASSLVSTGADTQYF. DNA of the CDR3: TGTGCCAGCAGCTTAGTTTCGACAGGGGCAGATACGCAGTATTTT.

V usage is TRBV25-1 and J usage is TRBJ1-1; D not resolved. The CDR3 totals 14 residues. Germline CDR1 is MGHDK and CDR2 is SYGVNS. V was trimmed by 4 bases and J by 3 bases, leaving 12 bases between them. The chain's CDR3 is CASSGHRGDTEAFF. In nucleotides, the CDR3 is TGTGCCAGCAGTGGCCACCGTGGGGACACTGAAGCTTTCTTT.

The sample holds one count of this clone. This sequence joins TRBV29-1 and TRBJ2-7; a weak D match, TRBD1 (6 bases). The CDR3 is made up of 12 amino acids. Germline V gives CDR1 SQVTM, CDR2 ANQGSEA. V was trimmed by 3 bases and J by 3 bases, leaving 9 bases between them. DNA of the CDR3: TGCAGCGTTGAGGGCAGGGGCTACGAGCAGTACTTC. Protein product: CSVEGRGYEQYF.

The rearrangement uses TRBV7-8 and TRBJ1-4; tentatively, D is TRBD1 (5 bases). The germline V gene has CDR1 SGHVS and CDR2 FQNEAQ. V lost 3 bases, J lost 11 bases, and 22 bases lay in between. This CDR3 comprises 16 residues. DNA of the CDR3: TGTGCCAGCAGCTTCCCCCGTGGGCGGGGACGGGATAAACTGTTTTTT. It translates to CASSFPRGRGRDKLFF.

This rearrangement joins TRBV29-1 to TRBJ2-7; no reliable D call. This CDR3 has 14 residues. Germline V gene lookup returns CDR1 SQVTM and CDR2 ANQGSEA. V was cut by 4 bases and J by 7 bases, with 20 bases left in between. The CDR3 DNA is TGCAGCGTTGGGGCTGGGATTCTCTCAGGAGAGCAGTACTTC. This gives the protein CSVGAGILSGEQYF.

DNA for the CDR3: TGTGCCAGCAGTCAGACAGGGAGCAATCAGCCCCAGCATTTT. Translated: CASSQTGSNQPQHF. This chain links TRBV25-1 with TRBJ1-5; 7 bases agree with TRBD1. The germline V gene encodes CDR1 MGHDK and CDR2 SYGVNS. CDR3 length: 14 residues. V lost 5 bases and J lost 1; bases outside the gene matches: 2.

As concerns this clone: Other DNA sequences in the sample encode the same CDR3. The V gene is TRBV7-9, the J gene TRBJ2-3, with D tentatively TRBD2 (6 bases). The germline V gene encodes CDR1 SEHNR and CDR2 FQNEAQ (reference sequence). V lost 4 bases and J lost 0, with 8 bases in between. The CDR3 extends over 14 amino acids. CDR3 amino acids: CASSSGLSTDTQYF. In nucleotides, the CDR3 is TGTGCCAGCAGCTCCGGACTAAGCACAGATACGCAGTATTTT.